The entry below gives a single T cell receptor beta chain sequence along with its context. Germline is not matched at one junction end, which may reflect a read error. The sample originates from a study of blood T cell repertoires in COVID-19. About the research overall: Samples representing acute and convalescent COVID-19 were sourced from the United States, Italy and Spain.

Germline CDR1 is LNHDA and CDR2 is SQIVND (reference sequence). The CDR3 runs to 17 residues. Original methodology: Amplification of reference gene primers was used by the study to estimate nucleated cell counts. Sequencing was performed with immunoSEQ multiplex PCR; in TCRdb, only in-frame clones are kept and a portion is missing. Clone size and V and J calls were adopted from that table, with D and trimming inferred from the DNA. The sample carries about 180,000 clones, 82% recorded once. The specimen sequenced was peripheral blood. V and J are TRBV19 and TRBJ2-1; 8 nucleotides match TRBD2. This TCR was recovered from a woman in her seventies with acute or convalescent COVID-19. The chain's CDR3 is CTSSNPRGREAYNEQFF. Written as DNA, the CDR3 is TGTACCAGTAGCAACCCACGGGGGCGGGAGGCCTACAATGAGCAGTTCTTC.